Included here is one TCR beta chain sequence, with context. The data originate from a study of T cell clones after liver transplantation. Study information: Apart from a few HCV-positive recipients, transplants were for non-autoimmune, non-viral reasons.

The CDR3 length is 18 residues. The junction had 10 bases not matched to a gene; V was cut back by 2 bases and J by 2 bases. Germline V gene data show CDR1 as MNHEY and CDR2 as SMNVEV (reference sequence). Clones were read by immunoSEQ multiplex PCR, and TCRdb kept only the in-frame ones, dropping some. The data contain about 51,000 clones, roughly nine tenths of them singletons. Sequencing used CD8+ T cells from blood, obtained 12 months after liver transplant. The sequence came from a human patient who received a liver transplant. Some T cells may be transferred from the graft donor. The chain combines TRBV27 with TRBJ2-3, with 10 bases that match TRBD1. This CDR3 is CASSLLARDRGPTDTQYF. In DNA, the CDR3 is TGTGCCAGCAGTTTACTCGCGAGGGACAGGGGTCCCACAGATACGCAGTATTTT.